The 9 T cell receptor beta chains given below trace back to one sample, sequenced in a study of cytomegalovirus exposure and HLA in healthy donors. With 60 Vbeta and 13 Jbeta primers, the PCR was carried out. Produced via immunoSEQ multiplex PCR; TCRdb's table is partial and in-frame only. The sample yields fewer than 200,000 clones, 75% seen once. The sequenced material came from PBMCs. The receptors here all came from a man younger than 30 in good health and CMV-seronegative.

The rearrangement uses TRBV9 and TRBJ2-3; a possible D gene is TRBD1 (5 bases). This CDR3 is 15 amino acids long. CDR1 is SGDLS, CDR2 YYNGEE, per germline. The ends were cut back, 3 bases at V and 0 bases at J, with 11 bases in the middle. For the CDR3, the DNA is TGTGCCAGCAGCGGGGGCCCCCCTAGCACAGATACGCAGTATTTT. Translation gives CASSGGPPSTDTQYF.

Of note for this clone: Because the CDR3's place on the DNA is in doubt, the DNA is left out and the CDR3 is given as listed by TCRdb. The chain carries TRBV10-1 and TRBJ1-2; TRBD1, as called in the table, went unchecked against the DNA. Per germline, CDR1 WNHNN and CDR2 SYGVQD (reference sequence). From its first to its last residue, the CDR3 has 12 amino acids. The CDR3: CASILGARGYTF.

The rearrangement joins TRBV16 to TRBJ2-7; 13 nucleotides agree with TRBD2. This CDR3 is 18 amino acids long. J gave up 0 bases and V 1 base, and 6 bases lay outside the gene matches. In germline, CDR1 is KGHSY, CDR2 FQNENV. The DNA for the CDR3 is TGTGCCAGCAGCCAATTGGGGACTAGCGGGACGAGCTCCTACGAGCAGTACTTC. The encoded protein is CASSQLGTSGTSSYEQYF.

This clone was seen once. The gene calls are TRBV29-1 and TRBJ1-2; TRBD1 is a possible D gene (5 bases). V was cut by 2 bases and J by 6 bases, with 16 bases left in between. CDR3 length: 14 amino acids. Germline CDR1 reads SQVTM; CDR2 reads ANQGSEA. The CDR3 nucleotides are TGCAGCGTTGAATGGGAAACAGGTGACGATGGCTACACCTTC. Its translation: CSVEWETGDDGYTF.

The chain links TRBV5-4 to TRBJ2-7; 9 nucleotides agree with TRBD2. The CDR3 is 14 residues long. Per the germline V gene, CDR1 is SGHNT and CDR2 is YYREEE (reference sequence). V shed 4 bases and J 5 bases; nucleotides not matched to a gene: 7. The CDR3 coding sequence is TGTGCCAGCAGCGTTAGCGGGAGCGCGGACGAGCAGTACTTC. Translated: CASSVSGSADEQYF.

The chain is built from TRBV11-2 and TRBJ1-1, with 7 positions matching TRBD1. J lost 6 bases, V lost 2 bases, and 6 bases had no gene match. The CDR3 is 14 residues long. Germline CDR1 SGHAT, CDR2 FQNNGV. The CDR3: CASSLRHGTAEAFF. DNA for the CDR3: TGTGCCAGCAGCTTACGCCACGGGACAGCTGAAGCTTTCTTT.

This chain links TRBV11-2 with TRBJ1-4; TRBD1 agrees at 9 bases. Trimming at V came to 4 bases and at J to 5 bases, leaving 8 bases not matched to a gene. This CDR3 is built from 16 residues. Germline lookup yields CDR1 SGHAT and CDR2 FQNNGV. This CDR3 reads CASSSIRGTGNEKLFF. In nucleotides, the CDR3 is TGTGCCAGCAGCTCAATCAGGGGGACAGGGAATGAAAAACTGTTTTTT.

J is TRBJ2-7 and V is TRBV7-8, with 9 nucleotides matching TRBD2. This CDR3 is 15 amino acids long. CDR1 is SGHVS, CDR2 FQNEAQ, per germline. J gave up 4 bases and V 3 bases, and 7 bases lay outside the gene matches. Here the CDR3 reads CASSLAGGQVYEQYF. The CDR3 nucleotides read TGTGCCAGCAGCTTGGCGGGAGGGCAGGTTTACGAGCAGTACTTC.

As for this clone: The junction differs from germline at one of its ends, possibly a read error. The CDR3: CASSSIPSGSGRF. CDR3 coding DNA: TGTGCCAGCAGTAGTATCCCTAGCGGGAGCGGTAGGTTC. The genes are TRBV7-9 and TRBJ2-7; TRBD2 aligns across 10 bases. CDR1 SEHNR and CDR2 FQNEAQ come from the germline V gene (reference sequence). CDR3 length equals 13 residues.